A single sample gave rise to the 17 T cell receptor beta chains below, sequenced in a study of PD-1 blockade in classical Hodgkin lymphoma (dated by TCRdb to between 2020 and 2021). The sample's time point, from its label and the paper: cycle 4 day 1 (C4D1), after less than 7 weeks of nivolumab. All trial patients had relapsed after autologous stem cell transplantation, with cohorts A, B and C differing in prior brentuximab vedotin exposure. A Miltenyi CD4+ T cell isolation kit was used for magnetic negative selection to purify CD4+ T cells from thawed PBMCs. Library generation was performed with the immunoSEQ multiplex PCR assay. TCRdb holds this immuneACCESS table with in-frame rearrangements only. Some clones are missing; in checked studies, unresolved V genes explain under half, and the rest has no known cause. Recorded for this sample are 30,000 to 35,000 clones; 80% to 90% of them occurred a single time. About 0.82% of the sample is held by the ten biggest clonotypes.

The sequenced sample was CD4+ T cells from blood, obtained before the fourth cycle of nivolumab. The receptors were sampled from a human donor with classical Hodgkin lymphoma.

This clone appeared once. The chain recombines TRBV9 with TRBJ1-4; 8 bases map to TRBD1. Germline CDR1 SGDLS, CDR2 YYNGEE. CDR3 size: 15 residues. With 4 bases clipped from V and 4 bases from J, the junction kept 6 bases outside the gene matches. The chain's CDR3 is CASSLPTGDNEKLFF. In nucleotides, the CDR3 is TGTGCCAGCAGCCTTCCGACAGGGGATAATGAAAAACTGTTTTTT.

This chain connects TRBV13 to TRBJ1-2; the D gene is possibly TRBD1 (5 bases). Trimming removed 3 bases at V and 0 bases at J, with 17 bases between. Germline lookup yields CDR1 PRHDT and CDR2 FYEKMQ (reference sequence). This CDR3 spans 17 amino acids. The DNA of the CDR3 is TGTGCCAGCAGCTTGCGACCCGACAGTGGGACTAACTATGGCTACACCTTC. It specifies CASSLRPDSGTNYGYTF.

The V and J genes are TRBV19 and TRBJ1-4; possible D gene TRBD1, 5 bases. Germline loops: CDR1 LNHDA, CDR2 SQIVND (reference sequence). V shed 5 bases and J shed 8 bases, with 18 bases lying between them. The CDR3 spans 15 residues. The CDR3 DNA reads TGTGCCAGTAGTCCCTCAGGGTCGGGAGAGGAAAAACTGTTTTTT. As protein: CASSPSGSGEEKLFF.

The V call is TRBV27, the J call TRBJ1-1; no firm D call. The CDR3 consists of 14 residues. The germline V gene has CDR1 MNHEY and CDR2 SMNVEV (reference sequence). Trimming shortened V by 8 bases and J by 1 base, and 14 bases separated the two germline ends. In DNA, the CDR3 is TGTGCCAGCGGTCTGTGGGGAGGGAACACTGAAGCTTTCTTT. Its translation: CASGLWGGNTEAFF.

The V gene is TRBV6-5, the J gene TRBJ1-6, with 9 positions matching TRBD1. Germline CDR1 and CDR2: MNHEY and SVGAGI. V dropped 0 bases and J dropped 7; count of bases not matched to a gene: 1. The CDR3 is 15 amino acids. CDR3 coding DNA: TGTGCCAGCAGTTACTCGGGACAGGGAAATTCACCCCTCCACTTT. Protein sequence: CASSYSGQGNSPLHF.

This chain links TRBV7-5 with TRBJ2-3. TRBV7-5 is a pseudogene. There are 17 residues in the CDR3. Here the CDR3 reads CVRSLEWKVISTDTQYF. The CDR3 coding sequence is TGTGTCAGAAGCTTAGAATGGAAAGTTATTAGCACAGATACGCAGTATTTT.

V and J are TRBV5-8 and TRBJ1-6; D gene unclear. Germline V gene sequence: CDR1 SGHTS, CDR2 YDEGEE. The CDR3 is made up of 12 amino acids. Trimming left V 4 bases short and J 9 bases short, with 8 bases between. CDR3 protein: CASSTRSSPLHF. The CDR3 DNA sequence: TGTGCCAGCAGCACCCGCAGTTCACCCCTCCACTTT.

This rearrangement joins TRBV30 to TRBJ2-4, with unresolved D. Trimming cost V 2 bases and J 8 bases, with 13 bases left between them. The CDR3 sequence is 13 residues long. In germline, CDR1 is GTSNPN, CDR2 SVGIG (reference sequence). The CDR3 loop is CAWSLANSDIQYF. In DNA, the CDR3 is TGTGCCTGGAGTCTTGCTAACAGTGACATTCAGTACTTC.

The CDR3 loop is CATRLTGAGETQYF. In DNA form, the CDR3 reads TGTGCCACCAGGTTGACAGGGGCGGGGGAGACCCAGTACTTC. The chain employs TRBV15 and TRBJ2-5, with 8 bases that match TRBD1. Germline CDR1 LNHNV, CDR2 YYDKDF (reference sequence). The junction had 8 bases not matched to a gene; V was cut back by 6 bases and J by 5 bases. The CDR3 is made up of 14 amino acids.

This chain joins TRBV19 and TRBJ1-5; D is possibly TRBD1 (5 bases). CDR1 and CDR2 from the germline V gene are LNHDA and SQIVND (reference sequence). V was trimmed by 9 bases and J by 0 bases, leaving 18 bases between them. The CDR3 runs 16 residues. CDR3 sequence reads: CASTPADKNSNQPQHF. Written as DNA, the CDR3 is TGTGCCAGCACACCCGCGGACAAGAATAGCAATCAGCCCCAGCATTTT. Using reference TRBV19 and TRBJ1-5 for the parts outside the CDR3, the full variable domain is DGGITQSPKYLFRKEGQNVTLSCEQNLNHDAMYWYRQDPGQGLRLIYYSQIVNDFQKGDIAEGYSVSREKKESFPLTVTSAQKNPTAFYLCASTPADKNSNQPQHFGDGTRLSIL.

The gene calls are TRBV30 and TRBJ1-5; D remains unclear. The germline CDR1 and CDR2 sequences are GTSNPN and SVGIG (reference sequence). Trimming left V 0 bases short and J 1 base short, with 7 bases between. The CDR3 totals 14 residues. This chain's CDR3 is CAWSVHNSNQPQHF. The DNA for the CDR3 is TGTGCCTGGAGTGTACATAACAGCAATCAGCCCCAGCATTTT.

This clone was seen only once. DNA of the CDR3: TGTGCCTGGAGTGCAGACAGGGATCAGCCCCAGCATTTT. It encodes CAWSADRDQPQHF. The chain recombines TRBV30 with TRBJ1-5; 7 bases are shared with TRBD1. The length of the CDR3 is 13 residues. From germline, CDR1 is GTSNPN and CDR2 SVGIG (reference sequence). The V segment lost 1 base and the J segment 5 bases; nucleotides outside the gene matches: 2.

This clone was seen just once. The J gene is TRBJ2-7, the V gene TRBV6-1; no definite D call. The V and J ends lost 3 bases and 4 bases respectively, with 10 bases between them. The CDR3 loop spans 13 amino acids. CDR1 and CDR2 from the germline V gene are MNHNS and SASEGT. In nucleotides, the CDR3 is TGTGCCAGCAGTGAGCGCCGAGGATACGAGCAGTACTTC. It encodes CASSERRGYEQYF.

The gene calls are TRBV5-1 and TRBJ1-5; D gene uncertain. Germline CDR1 reads SGHRS; CDR2 reads YFSETQ. V was shortened by 4 bases and J by 3 bases, with 11 bases between the two germline ends. The CDR3 runs 14 residues. The CDR3 DNA follows: TGCGCCAGCAGCGCGGACGGTCTCAATCAGCCCCAGCATTTT. Its translation: CASSADGLNQPQHF.

This chain links TRBV6-5 with TRBJ2-5, with 7 nucleotides matching TRBD2. J was trimmed by 4 bases and V by 2 bases; bases with no gene match: 7. From germline, CDR1 is MNHEY and CDR2 SVGAGI. This CDR3 spans 15 amino acids. CDR3 amino acids: CASSYLGGRGETQYF. In nucleotides, the CDR3 is TGTGCCAGCAGTTACCTTGGGGGGAGGGGAGAGACCCAGTACTTC.

This chain links TRBV6-1 with TRBJ2-1, with unresolved D. The CDR3 is made up of 15 amino acids. CDR1 and CDR2 (germline): MNHNS, SASEGT. Deletions cut 3 bases from V and 0 bases from J, with 9 bases between. CDR3 sequence (DNA): TGTGCCAGCAGTGAGGCGCTGAGCTCCTACAATGAGCAGTTCTTC. Its protein is CASSEALSSYNEQFF.

The gene calls are TRBV6-5 and TRBJ1-1; D remains unclear. This CDR3 spans 14 amino acids. V was shortened by 1 base and J by 7 bases, with 13 bases between the two germline ends. Germline values: CDR1 MNHEY, CDR2 SVGAGI. DNA for the CDR3: TGTGCCAGCAGTTACTTCTTCACGAGCATTGAAGCTTTCTTT. Translation: CASSYFFTSIEAFF.